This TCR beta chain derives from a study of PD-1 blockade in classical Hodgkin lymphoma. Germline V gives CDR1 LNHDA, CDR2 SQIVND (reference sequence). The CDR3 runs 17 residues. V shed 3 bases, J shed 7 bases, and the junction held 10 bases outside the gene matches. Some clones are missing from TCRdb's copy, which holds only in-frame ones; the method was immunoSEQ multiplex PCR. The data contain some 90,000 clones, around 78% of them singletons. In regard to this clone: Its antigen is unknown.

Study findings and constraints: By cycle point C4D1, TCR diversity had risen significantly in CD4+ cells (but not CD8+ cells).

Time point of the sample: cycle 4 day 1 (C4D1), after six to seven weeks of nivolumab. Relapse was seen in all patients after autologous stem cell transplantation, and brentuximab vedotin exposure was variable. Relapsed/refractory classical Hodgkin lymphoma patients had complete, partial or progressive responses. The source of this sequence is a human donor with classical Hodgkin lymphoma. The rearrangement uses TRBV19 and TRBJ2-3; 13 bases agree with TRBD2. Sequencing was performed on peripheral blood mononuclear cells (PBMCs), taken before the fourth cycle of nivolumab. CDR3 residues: CASSIPWTSGGFHTQYF. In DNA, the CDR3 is TGTGCCAGTAGTATCCCATGGACTAGCGGGGGTTTCCATACGCAGTATTTT.